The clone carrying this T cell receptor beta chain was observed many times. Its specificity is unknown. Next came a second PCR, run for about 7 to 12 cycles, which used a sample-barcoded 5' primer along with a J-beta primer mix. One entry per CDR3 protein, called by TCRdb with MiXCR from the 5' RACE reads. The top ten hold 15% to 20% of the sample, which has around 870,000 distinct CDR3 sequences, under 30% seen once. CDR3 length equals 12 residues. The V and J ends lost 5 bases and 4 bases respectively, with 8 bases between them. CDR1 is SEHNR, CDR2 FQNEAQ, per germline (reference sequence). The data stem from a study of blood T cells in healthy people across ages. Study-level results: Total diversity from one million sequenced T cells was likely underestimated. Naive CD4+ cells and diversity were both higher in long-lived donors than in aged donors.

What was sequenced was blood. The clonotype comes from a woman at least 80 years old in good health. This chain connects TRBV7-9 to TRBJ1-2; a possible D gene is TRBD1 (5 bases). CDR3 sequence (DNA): TGTGCCAGCAGCAAAGACAGCTATGGCTACACCTTC. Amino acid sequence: CASSKDSYGYTF.